This passage covers 7 T cell receptor beta chains from one sample sequenced in a study of OX40 agonist ivuxolimab in advanced cancers. Repertoires were generated with immunoSEQ multiplex PCR, while TCRdb's copy carries only in-frame clones and drops some. The sample contains about 46,000 clones, around nine tenths of which appear only once. The sequenced sample was CD4+ or CD8+ T cells sorted from blood, obtained in a trial of the OX40 agonist ivuxolimab. The receptors were gathered from an adult with an advanced solid tumor such as melanoma, head and neck, liver or kidney cancer.

V is TRBV19 and J is TRBJ2-7, with no clear D. Germline CDR1 is LNHDA and CDR2 is SQIVND (reference sequence). V dropped 1 base and J dropped 6 bases, with 16 bases sitting between them. The length of the CDR3 is 15 residues. The CDR3 DNA reads TGTGCCAGTAGTATAGTTGGCAGGAAGGCTACCGAGCAGTACTTC. Protein: CASSIVGRKATEQYF.

This clone was detected only a few times. The CDR3, as DNA: TGCGCCAGCAGTGAGTCGAACAGAGGGTCCTACGAGCAGTACTTC. Translation gives CASSESNRGSYEQYF. This chain links TRBV10-2 with TRBJ2-7; tentative D call: TRBD2 (5 bases). V lost 0 bases, J lost 1 base, and 10 bases lay in between. Germline CDR1 reads WSHSY; CDR2 reads SAAADI. The CDR3 totals 15 residues.

The CDR3 spells CASSPGTQNQPQHF. In DNA, the CDR3 is TGTGCCAGTAGTCCCGGGACACAGAATCAGCCCCAGCATTTT. The gene calls are TRBV19 and TRBJ1-5, with D tentatively TRBD1 (6 bases). This CDR3 has 14 residues. Germline V CDR1 and CDR2: LNHDA, SQIVND (reference sequence). The V gene lost 5 bases and the J gene lost 4 bases, with 12 bases spanning the gap.

The rearrangement uses TRBV5-4 and TRBJ1-2, with TRBD1 as a possible D gene (5 bases). The CDR3 length is 14 residues. The ends were cut back, 6 bases at V and 4 bases at J, with 16 bases in the middle. Germline lookup yields CDR1 SGHNT and CDR2 YYREEE (reference sequence). CDR3 region: CASTQSGRTYGYTF. The CDR3, as DNA: TGTGCCAGCACCCAGTCAGGGCGAACCTATGGCTACACCTTC.

The rearrangement joins TRBV28 to TRBJ1-2; D unresolved. With 2 bases removed from V and 7 bases from J, the gap between germline ends came to 17 bases. The germline V gene has CDR1 MDHEN and CDR2 SYDVKM. The CDR3 covers 15 residues. Here the CDR3 reads CASSLLAFSLGGYTF. The CDR3 nucleotides are TGTGCCAGCAGTTTACTGGCTTTTTCCCTCGGTGGCTACACCTTC.

This sequence joins TRBV10-3 and TRBJ1-5, with D possibly matching TRBD1 (6 bases). This CDR3 spans 15 amino acids. The ends were cut back, 6 bases at V and 0 bases at J, with 12 bases in the middle. The V gene's germline CDR1 is ENHRY and CDR2 SYGVKD. CDR3: CAIRDGQFSNQPQHF. The CDR3, as DNA: TGTGCCATCAGGGATGGACAGTTTAGCAATCAGCCCCAGCATTTT.

The J gene is TRBJ1-6, the V gene TRBV5-8, with TRBD1 identical over 8 bases. The V segment lost 4 bases and the J segment 9 bases; nucleotides outside the gene matches: 9. This CDR3 is 15 amino acids long. The V gene's germline CDR1 is SGHTS and CDR2 YDEGEE. The CDR3 sequence: CASSTRQGWGSPLHF. CDR3 DNA sequence: TGTGCCAGCAGCACCAGACAGGGGTGGGGTTCACCCCTCCACTTT.